These 19 T cell receptor beta chains originate from one sample sequenced in a study of radiotherapy plus CTLA-4 blockade in lung cancer. Profiled with immunoSEQ multiplex PCR; TCRdb holds only in-frame clones, not every one. The sample has 80,000 to 100,000 clones; roughly 80% are singletons. The sequencing used peripheral blood, collected from a patient treated with radiotherapy plus ipilimumab. The receptors were sampled from a human donor with non-small cell lung cancer who had a partial response to radiotherapy plus ipilimumab.

V usage is TRBV2 and J usage is TRBJ2-7, with TRBD1 matching over 11 bases. The germline V gene encodes CDR1 SNHLY and CDR2 FYNNEI. The CDR3 has 13 amino acids. V lost 6 bases to trimming and J lost 6 bases; unmatched junction nucleotides: 4. The CDR3 coding sequence is TGTGCCAGCAGCCGGGACAGGGGGGTCGAGCAGTACTTC. Encoded protein: CASSRDRGVEQYF.

This chain uses TRBV18 with TRBJ2-2; 7 bases are shared with TRBD2. With 2 bases clipped from V and 1 base from J, the junction kept 4 bases outside the gene matches. The CDR3 has 16 residues. Germline lookup yields CDR1 KGHSH and CDR2 LQKENI. The chain's CDR3 is CASSPATSLNTGELFF. CDR3 bases: TGTGCCAGCTCACCAGCGACTAGCTTGAACACCGGGGAGCTGTTTTTT.

The CDR3 loop reads CASSVGQGTYEQYF. Here the CDR3 DNA reads TGTGCCAGCAGTGTTGGACAGGGAACCTACGAGCAGTACTTC. This chain links TRBV27 with TRBJ2-7; TRBD1 matches 8 bases. V was pared by 5 bases and J by 2 bases, with 5 bases of the junction left unmatched. The CDR3 is made up of 14 amino acids. The germline V gene has CDR1 MNHEY and CDR2 SMNVEV (reference sequence).

The chain links TRBV20-1 to TRBJ1-2, with D unresolved. The CDR3 sequence is 11 residues long. The ends were cut back, 3 bases at V and 7 bases at J, with 9 bases in the middle. CDR1 DFQATT and CDR2 SNEGSKA come from the germline V gene (reference sequence). CDR3 DNA: TGCAGTGCTAGGCCCTCAGTTGGCTACACCTTC. It yields the protein CSARPSVGYTF.

The J gene is TRBJ2-3, the V gene TRBV7-2, with D possibly matching TRBD2 (5 bases). Germline V gene lookup returns CDR1 SGHTA and CDR2 FQGNSA. V lost 6 bases and J 4 bases, leaving 8 bases between the germline ends. The CDR3 runs 12 residues. The chain's CDR3 is CASSLLADTQYF. The DNA for the CDR3 is TGTGCCAGCAGTTTACTAGCAGATACGCAGTATTTT.

The chain carries TRBV6-6 and TRBJ1-1; D not certain. The CDR3 runs to 13 residues. Germline CDR1 is MNHNY and CDR2 is SVGAGI (reference sequence). Trimming shortened V by 8 bases and J by 1 base, and 11 bases separated the two germline ends. As DNA, the CDR3 is TGTGCCAGCCTACTGACATCGAACACTGAAGCTTTCTTT. Translating it yields CASLLTSNTEAFF.

The V call is TRBV19, the J call TRBJ1-5; D is uncertain. Germline V gives CDR1 LNHDA, CDR2 SQIVND (reference sequence). The CDR3 is 14 residues long. The germline V and J ends were trimmed by 3 bases and 7 bases, with 13 bases remaining between them. This CDR3 reads CASSISTGIQPQHF. The CDR3 DNA is TGTGCCAGTAGTATCTCTACGGGGATCCAGCCCCAGCATTTT.

The rearrangement joins TRBV5-1 to TRBJ2-1; TRBD2 matches 9 bases. CDR1 is SGHRS and CDR2 is YFSETQ in the germline V gene. The CDR3 loop spans 15 amino acids. The junction had 6 bases not matched to a gene; V was cut back by 4 bases and J by 4 bases. CDR3 nucleotides: TGCGCCAGCAGCCCGTCTAGCGGGGTATACAATGAGCAGTTCTTC. It specifies CASSPSSGVYNEQFF. Full variable domain (rest looked up from reference TRBV5-1 and TRBJ2-1): KAGVTQTPRYLIKTRGQQVTLSCSPISGHRSVSWYQQTPGQGLQFLFEYFSETQRNKGNFPGRFSGRQFSNSRSEMNVSTLELGDSALYLCASSPSSGVYNEQFFGPGTRLTVL.

The rearrangement joins TRBV10-3 to TRBJ2-3, with D unclear. The germline V gene encodes CDR1 ENHRY and CDR2 SYGVKD. The length of the CDR3 is 14 residues. Trimming took off 6 bases at V and 0 bases at J, with 10 bases between the two ends. The DNA for the CDR3 is TGTGCCATCAGAGCCTCTCCTAGCACAGATACGCAGTATTTT. Protein sequence: CAIRASPSTDTQYF.

The V gene is TRBV7-2, the J gene TRBJ2-3; D gene uncertain. V was shortened by 5 bases and J by 1 base, with 16 bases between the two germline ends. This CDR3 spans 16 amino acids. The germline V gene has CDR1 SGHTA and CDR2 FQGNSA. The DNA for the CDR3 is TGTGCCAGCAGCGCAGCGAGAGGCACCCGCACAGATACGCAGTATTTT. It codes for CASSAARGTRTDTQYF.

The chain employs TRBV10-3 and TRBJ1-1; TRBD1 agrees at 9 bases. Germline values: CDR1 ENHRY, CDR2 SYGVKD. The CDR3 is made up of 15 amino acids. After removal of 6 bases from V and 4 bases from J, the junction contained 9 bases not matched to a gene. CDR3 sequence: CAISEPGQGSTEAFF. The CDR3, as DNA: TGTGCCATCAGCGAACCGGGACAGGGTAGCACTGAAGCTTTCTTT.

V is TRBV29-1 and J is TRBJ1-4; D is perhaps TRBD1 (5 bases). Germline lookup yields CDR1 SQVTM and CDR2 ANQGSEA. The CDR3 has 12 residues. The ends were cut back, 5 bases at V and 4 bases at J, with 8 bases in the middle. The CDR3: CSVLGVNEKLFF. The CDR3 DNA reads TGCAGCGTTCTAGGGGTTAATGAAAAACTGTTTTTT.

This clone was detected once. The chain recombines TRBV5-1 with TRBJ2-1; 8 nucleotides match TRBD2. CDR1 and CDR2 from the germline V gene are SGHRS and YFSETQ. CDR3 length equals 15 residues. The ends lost 4 bases at V and 2 bases at J; junction bases unmatched: 5. This CDR3 is CASSRTGGPYNEQFF. The DNA of the CDR3 is TGCGCCAGCAGCAGAACGGGAGGGCCCTACAATGAGCAGTTCTTC.

V gene TRBV5-1 combines with J gene TRBJ2-2; 8 positions agree with TRBD1. The germline V gene has CDR1 SGHRS and CDR2 YFSETQ. Germline trimming cut 3 bases from V and 4 bases from J; bases unmatched to any gene: 8. The CDR3 is 16 amino acids. CDR3 sequence: CASSYIRGPGTGELFF. CDR3 DNA: TGCGCCAGCAGCTATATCAGGGGGCCCGGCACCGGGGAGCTGTTTTTT.

V and J are TRBV11-2 and TRBJ2-5; possibly TRBD1 for D (5 bases). This CDR3 comprises 13 residues. In germline, CDR1 is SGHAT, CDR2 FQNNGV. Deletions cut 2 bases from V and 7 bases from J, with 11 bases between. DNA for the CDR3: TGTGCCAGCAGCTTAACAGGCTCGGGGACCCAGTACTTC. Amino acids: CASSLTGSGTQYF.

The chain employs TRBV5-1 and TRBJ2-5; 10 bases agree with TRBD1. There are 15 residues in the CDR3. J was trimmed by 6 bases and V by 1 base; bases with no gene match: 6. Looked up from germline, CDR1 is SGHRS and CDR2 is YFSETQ. The CDR3 DNA reads as TGCGCCAGCAGCTTGCTGACAGGGGGCGAGAAGACCCAGTACTTC. It is translated as CASSLLTGGEKTQYF.

The V and J genes are TRBV7-9 and TRBJ1-3; D is undetermined. The germline V gene encodes CDR1 SEHNR and CDR2 FQNEAQ (reference sequence). This CDR3 comprises 16 residues. The germline V and J ends were trimmed by 0 bases and 0 bases, with 9 bases remaining between them. CDR3 DNA sequence: TGTGCCAGCAGCTTAGCGTCTGTCTCCTCTGGAAACACCATATATTTT. It codes for CASSLASVSSGNTIYF.

A few counts support this clone. One end of the junction varies from germline; a read error may be responsible. The rearrangement links TRBV28 to TRBJ2-7, with 10 bases that match TRBD2. There are 13 residues in the CDR3. CDR1 is MDHEN, CDR2 SYDVKM, per germline. This CDR3 is CASTNTAGGNEDF. CDR3 nucleotide sequence: TGTGCCAGCACCAACACAGCGGGGGGGAATGAAGATTTC.

The chain has TRBV2 and TRBJ1-3, with D hard to call. Trimming took off 5 bases at V and 0 bases at J, with 8 bases between the two ends. There are 14 residues in the CDR3. Germline lookup yields CDR1 SNHLY and CDR2 FYNNEI. This CDR3 reads CASSRGYSGNTIYF. The DNA for the CDR3 is TGTGCCAGCAGTAGAGGTTACTCTGGAAACACCATATATTTT. Looking up the rest from reference TRBV2 and TRBJ1-3 gives the full variable domain: EPEVTQTPSHQVTQMGQEVILRCVPISNHLYFYWYRQILGQKVEFLVSFYNNEISEKSEIFDDQFSVERPDGSNFTLKIRSTKLEDSAMYFCASSRGYSGNTIYFGEGSWLTVV.